The clone carrying this T cell receptor beta chain appeared once. This sample was included in a study of blood T cell repertoires in COVID-19. For the study at large: The United States, Italy and Spain supplied acute and convalescent COVID-19 samples.

TCRdb keeps only in-frame clones here, not all; method: immunoSEQ multiplex PCR. The sample records fewer than 50,000 clones, approximately 74% being singletons. The CDR3 has 17 amino acids. The V segment lost 4 bases and the J segment 4 bases; nucleotides outside the gene matches: 10. Germline V gene lookup returns CDR1 MNHNS and CDR2 SASEGT. V usage is TRBV6-1 and J usage is TRBJ2-1; TRBD2 aligns across 10 bases. Sequencing input: peripheral blood. This clonotype was sampled from a man between 70 and 80 years old with COVID-19, enrolled during active disease. The CDR3 here is CASSVRSTSGLYNEQFF. The CDR3 DNA sequence: TGTGCCAGCAGTGTCCGATCGACTAGCGGGCTTTACAATGAGCAGTTCTTC.